The 7 T cell receptor beta chains in this list originate from one sample, sequenced in a study of blood T cell repertoires in COVID-19. The repertoire was sequenced with immunoSEQ multiplex PCR; TCRdb's copy has only in-frame clones and lacks some. The sample has tens of thousands of clones, around nine tenths seen once. Sequenced sample: peripheral blood. The receptors here all came from a human donor in a cohort sampled during active COVID-19.

The V call is TRBV15, the J call TRBJ2-1; no firm D call. The length of the CDR3 is 14 residues. Trimming shortened V by 3 bases and J by 7 bases, and 13 bases separated the two germline ends. Germline CDR1 is LNHNV and CDR2 is YYDKDF (reference sequence). This CDR3 reads CATSSGTVPNEQFF. The CDR3, as DNA: TGTGCCACCAGCAGCGGAACAGTTCCGAATGAGCAGTTCTTC.

The rearrangement links TRBV10-1 to TRBJ2-7; D may be TRBD2 (6 bases). There are 14 residues in the CDR3. Deletions cut 3 bases from V and 5 bases from J, with 14 bases between. The germline CDR1 and CDR2 sequences are WNHNN and SYGVQD (reference sequence). CDR3 residues: CASSDHGGANEQYF. CDR3 DNA: TGCGCCAGCAGTGACCACGGCGGGGCAAACGAGCAGTACTTC.

V gene TRBV4-3 combines with J gene TRBJ1-3; D remains unclear. In germline, CDR1 is LGHNA, CDR2 YSLEER. The length of the CDR3 is 15 residues. V was cut by 1 base and J by 4 bases, with 11 bases left in between. CDR3 region: CASSQVVQRGNTIYF. As DNA, the CDR3 is TGCGCCAGCAGCCAAGTAGTCCAGAGGGGAAACACCATATATTTT.

This chain connects TRBV5-6 to TRBJ2-3; weak D call: TRBD1 (5 bases). Germline CDR1 SGHDT, CDR2 YYEEEE. Trimming stripped 4 bases from V and 6 bases from J, with 12 bases between. This CDR3 region has 13 residues. The CDR3 coding sequence is TGTGCCAGCAGCCCCTTACAGGTGGATACGCAGTATTTT. This codes for CASSPLQVDTQYF.

This clone was picked up one time. The CDR3: CASSDPGQGTTEAFF. The CDR3 coding sequence is TGTGCCAGCAGTGACCCCGGACAGGGGACCACTGAAGCTTTCTTT. The chain uses TRBV2 and TRBJ1-1; TRBD1 matches 9 bases. Unmatched junction bases numbered 6, after V lost 3 bases and J lost 4 bases. Per germline, CDR1 SNHLY and CDR2 FYNNEI. The CDR3 length is 15 residues.

The chain has TRBV5-1 and TRBJ2-7; 7 bases match TRBD1. After removal of 4 bases from V and 0 bases from J, the junction contained 10 bases not matched to a gene. Germline V lookup: CDR1 SGHRS, CDR2 YFSETQ. CDR3 size: 16 residues. The CDR3 loop is CASSPVGGTVSYEQYF. CDR3 nucleotide sequence: TGCGCCAGCAGCCCCGTTGGTGGGACAGTCTCCTACGAGCAGTACTTC.

This clone was observed a single time. This rearrangement joins TRBV6-4 to TRBJ2-7; 14 bases are shared with TRBD2. J gave up 1 base and V 0 bases, and 5 bases lay outside the gene matches. The CDR3 covers 18 residues. CDR1 and CDR2 (germline): MRHNA, SNTAGT. The CDR3 protein is CASSDSGGLAGESYEQYF. The CDR3 DNA sequence: TGTGCCAGCAGTGACTCTGGGGGACTAGCGGGGGAGTCCTACGAGCAGTACTTC.